This T cell receptor delta chain was recorded in a study of Vδ1+ human thymocytes. This clone was detected a few times. Its antigen is still unknown. The CDR3 runs to 21 residues. The V and J ends lost 6 bases and 6 bases respectively, with 35 bases between them. The germline CDR1 and CDR2 sequences are TSWWSYY and QGS. The sorted cells were CD3+ Vdelta1+ Vdelta2- thymocytes from alphabeta-depleted thymus. Vdelta1+ thymocyte sorts reached between 98% and 99.6% purity. RNA was extracted from the cells and then reverse transcribed. The CDR3 regions were amplified by multiplex PCR from V-gene primers to a constant-region primer. TCRdb reprocessed the multiplex PCR reads through CATT. The sample contains more than 50,000 delta-chain clones, roughly 16% of which appear only once. Study observations and caveats: Donors shared many TRG clonotypes but few TRD clonotypes. Thymic TRG and TRD repertoires appeared highly polyclonal, with Gaussian CDR3 length distributions. Unlike peripheral blood Vdelta1+ controls, thymic delta-chain sequences included around 18% Vdelta2 and few Vdelta3.

Sample: Vdelta1+ gamma-delta thymocytes from the thymus. Noted subset: FACS-sorted CD3+ TCRalphabeta- TCRVdelta1+ TCRVdelta2- thymocytes. The J gene is TRDJ2, the V gene TRDV1; tentatively, D is TRDD2 or TRDD3 (6 bases each). The TCR comes from a girl less than two years old who had congenital heart surgery. The CDR3 loop is CALGQAASLSGYRPLAAQLFF. CDR3 DNA: TGTGCTCTTGGCCAAGCCGCTTCCTTGAGCGGATACAGACCGTTGGCAGCACAACTCTTCTTT.